Below, 3 T cell receptor beta chains from the same sample are listed, as sequenced in a study of shared clonotypes between healthy human individuals (dated by TCRdb to about 2020). Libraries were constructed by the immunoSEQ multiplex PCR assay. What TCRdb holds here is the immuneACCESS table cut down to in-frame rearrangements. Part of the clones is not present; checked against another copy, under half of the missing clones reflect an unresolved V gene, and the others are unexplained. The sample records some 550,000 clones, 97% of which are singletons. About 0.057% of the sample belongs to the ten largest clones. Sequencing was carried out using naive CD4+ T cells sorted from blood. In the paper's terms, the cell subset or site label means: CD45RA+ positively selected. The receptors come from a woman aged 25-40 years in good health.

This chain links TRBV28 with TRBJ2-1, with 13 bases that match TRBD2. The germline V gene encodes CDR1 MDHEN and CDR2 SYDVKM. This CDR3 spans 16 amino acids. The V segment lost 6 bases and the J segment 7 bases; nucleotides outside the gene matches: 9. The DNA of the CDR3 is TGTGCCAGCAGGGGGACTAGCGGGACCCGAAGGAATGAGCAGTTCTTC. Protein: CASRGTSGTRRNEQFF.

The CDR3 loop reads CASSPRGAVYNEQFF. The CDR3 DNA reads TGTGCCAGCAGCCCCCGGGGGGCTGTGTACAATGAGCAGTTCTTC. The chain carries TRBV9 and TRBJ2-1, with a tentative D call TRBD2 (7 bases). Germline V CDR1 and CDR2: SGDLS, YYNGEE. Trimming shortened V by 4 bases and J by 4 bases, and 15 bases separated the two germline ends. The CDR3 runs 15 residues.

V and J are TRBV28 and TRBJ2-5; 8 nucleotides agree with TRBD2. Germline values: CDR1 MDHEN, CDR2 SYDVKM. There are 17 residues in the CDR3. V trimming: 2 bases; J trimming: 5 bases; junction bases outside the gene matches: 13. CDR3: CASSLPGLAPSGETQYF. CDR3 nucleotides: TGTGCCAGCAGTTTACCCGGACTAGCCCCATCCGGGGAGACCCAGTACTTC.